The TCR beta chain under discussion was sequenced for a study of OX40 agonist ivuxolimab in advanced cancers. Study overall: Ivuxolimab, which is an agonistic anti-OX40 (CD134) antibody, was administered to the patients.

From germline, CDR1 is LNHDA and CDR2 SQIVND (reference sequence). Trimming pared 2 bases from V and 1 base from J, leaving 8 bases between. The CDR3 covers 15 residues. Study-level points and caveats: The CD4+ and CD8+ T cells in the blood had expanded clonally by week 6 at 0.1 to 3.0 mg/kg. There were also nonresponders showing low normalized T-cell clonal expansion.

Notes on this clone: The antigen is undetermined.

It was autoimmune disease history or systemic immunosuppression that excluded patients. The protocol was immunoSEQ multiplex PCR, while the TCRdb copy is restricted to in-frame clones and leaves out a portion. The sample includes around 60,000 clones, roughly 87% of them seen just once. This TCR came from an adult with an advanced solid tumor such as melanoma, head and neck, liver or kidney cancer. The material sequenced was CD4+ or CD8+ T cells sorted from blood, taken in a trial of the OX40 agonist ivuxolimab. The chain joins TRBV19 to TRBJ2-2; possibly TRBD2 for D (5 bases). CDR3 sequence reads: CASSISGLNTGELFF. CDR3 coding DNA: TGTGCCAGTAGTATATCCGGACTGAACACCGGGGAGCTGTTTTTT.